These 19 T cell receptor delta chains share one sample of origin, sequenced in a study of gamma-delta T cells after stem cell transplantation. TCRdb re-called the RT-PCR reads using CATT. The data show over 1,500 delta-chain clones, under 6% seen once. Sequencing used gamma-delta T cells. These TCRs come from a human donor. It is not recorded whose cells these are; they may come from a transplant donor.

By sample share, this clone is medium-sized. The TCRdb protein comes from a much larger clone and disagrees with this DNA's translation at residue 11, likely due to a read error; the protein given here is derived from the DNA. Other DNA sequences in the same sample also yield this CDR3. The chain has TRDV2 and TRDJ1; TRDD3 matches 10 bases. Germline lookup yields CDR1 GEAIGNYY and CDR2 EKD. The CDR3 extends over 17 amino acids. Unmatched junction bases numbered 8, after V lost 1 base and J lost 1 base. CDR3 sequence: CACDTVGGYAGTDKLIF. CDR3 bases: TGTGCCTGTGACACTGTCGGGGGATACGCGGGCACCGATAAACTCATCTTT.

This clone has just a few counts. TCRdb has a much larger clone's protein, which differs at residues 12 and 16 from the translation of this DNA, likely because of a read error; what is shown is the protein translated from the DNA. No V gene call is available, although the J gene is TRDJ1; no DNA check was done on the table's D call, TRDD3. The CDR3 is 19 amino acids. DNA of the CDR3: TGTGCCTGTGACACCGTTTCCTTGGGGGATCGATTCCCCACCGATAACCTCATCTTT. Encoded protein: CACDTVSLGDRFPTDNLIF.

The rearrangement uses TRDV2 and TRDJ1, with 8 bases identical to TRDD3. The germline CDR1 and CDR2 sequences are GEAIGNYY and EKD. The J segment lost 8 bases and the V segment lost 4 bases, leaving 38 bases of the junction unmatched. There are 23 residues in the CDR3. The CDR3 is CACDHTPQAASEGELRDTRKLIF. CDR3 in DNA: TGTGCCTGTGATCACACTCCGCAGGCCGCCTCGGAGGGGGAACTGAGGGATACGAGAAAACTCATCTTT.

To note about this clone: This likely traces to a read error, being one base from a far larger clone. CDR3 residues: CACDPMMTTDKPIF. The CDR3 nucleotides read TGTGCCTGTGACCCCATGATGACGACCGATAAACCCATCTTT. The J gene is TRDJ1, the V gene TRDV2; D is unclear. The CDR3 spans 14 residues. Germline CDR1 is GEAIGNYY and CDR2 is EKD.

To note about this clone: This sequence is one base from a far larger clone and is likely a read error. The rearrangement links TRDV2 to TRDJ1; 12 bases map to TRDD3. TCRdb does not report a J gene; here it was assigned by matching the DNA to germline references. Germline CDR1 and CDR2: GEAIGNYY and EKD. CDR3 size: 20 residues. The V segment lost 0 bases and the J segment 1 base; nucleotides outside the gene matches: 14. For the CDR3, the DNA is TGTGCCTGTGACACCCTTACTGGGGGATACCGCCAGGAGGGCACCGATAAACTCATCTTT. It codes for CACDTLTGGYRQEGTDKLIF.

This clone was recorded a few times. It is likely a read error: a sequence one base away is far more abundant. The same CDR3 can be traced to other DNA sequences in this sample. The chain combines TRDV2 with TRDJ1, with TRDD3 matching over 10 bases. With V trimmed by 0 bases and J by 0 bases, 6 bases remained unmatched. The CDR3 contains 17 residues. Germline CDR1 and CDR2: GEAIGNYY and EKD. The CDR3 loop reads CACDTLLGDQYTDKLIF. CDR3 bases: TGTGCCTGTGACACCCTACTGGGGGATCAGTACACCGATAAACTCATCTTT.

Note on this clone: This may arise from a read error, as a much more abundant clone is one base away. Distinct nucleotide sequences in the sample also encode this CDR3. This chain's CDR3 is CACDTIQEGRLGDTFPLYTDKLIF. CDR3 sequence (DNA): TGTGCCTGTGACACAATTCAGGAAGGTCGGCTGGGAGATACCTTCCCCTTGTACACCGATAAACTCATCTTT. The V call is TRDV2, the J call TRDJ1; D possibly corresponds to TRDD2 (6 bases). Germline V gives CDR1 GEAIGNYY, CDR2 EKD. V was pared by 1 base and J by 0 bases, with 38 bases between. The CDR3 is made up of 24 amino acids.

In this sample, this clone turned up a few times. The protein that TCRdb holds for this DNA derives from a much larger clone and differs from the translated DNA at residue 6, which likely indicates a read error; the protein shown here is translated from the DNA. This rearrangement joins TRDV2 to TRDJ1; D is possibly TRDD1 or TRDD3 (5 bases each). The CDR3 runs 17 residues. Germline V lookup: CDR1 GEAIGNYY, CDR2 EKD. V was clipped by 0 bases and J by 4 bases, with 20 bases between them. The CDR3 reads CACDTAIGTGYLDKLIF. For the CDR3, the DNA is TGTGCCTGTGACACCGCAATAGGGACTGGTTACCTCGATAAACTCATCTTT.

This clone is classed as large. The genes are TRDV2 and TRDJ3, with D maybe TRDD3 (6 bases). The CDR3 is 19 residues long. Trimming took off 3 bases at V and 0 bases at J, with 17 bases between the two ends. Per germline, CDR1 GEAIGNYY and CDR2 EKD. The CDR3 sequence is CACDSVGVNSSWDTRQMFF. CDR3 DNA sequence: TGTGCCTGTGACTCCGTGGGGGTCAATAGCTCCTGGGACACCCGACAGATGTTTTTC.

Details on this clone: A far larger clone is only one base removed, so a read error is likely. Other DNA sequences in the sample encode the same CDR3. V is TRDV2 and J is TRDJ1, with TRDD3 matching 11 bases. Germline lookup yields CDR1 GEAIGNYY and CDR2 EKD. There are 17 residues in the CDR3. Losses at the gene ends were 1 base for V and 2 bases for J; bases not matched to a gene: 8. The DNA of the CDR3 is TGTGCCTGTGACACTCTCGGAACTGGGGGATATACCGATAAACTCATCTTT. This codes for CACDTLGTGGYTDKLIF.

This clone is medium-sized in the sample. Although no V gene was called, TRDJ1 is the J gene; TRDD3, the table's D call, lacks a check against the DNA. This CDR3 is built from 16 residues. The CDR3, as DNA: TGTGCCTGTGACGGACTGGGGGATACGCCCGCCGATAAACTCATCTTT. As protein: CACDGLGDTPADKLIF.

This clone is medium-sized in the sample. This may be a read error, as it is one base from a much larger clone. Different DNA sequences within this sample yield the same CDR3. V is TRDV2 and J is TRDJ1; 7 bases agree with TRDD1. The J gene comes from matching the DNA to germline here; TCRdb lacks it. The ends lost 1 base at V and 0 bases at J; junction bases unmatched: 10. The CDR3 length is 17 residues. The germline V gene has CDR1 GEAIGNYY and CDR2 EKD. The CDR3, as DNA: TGTGCCTGTGACACGGCAGGACGAAATAGGTACACCGATAAACTCATCTTT. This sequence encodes CACDTAGRNRYTDKLIF.

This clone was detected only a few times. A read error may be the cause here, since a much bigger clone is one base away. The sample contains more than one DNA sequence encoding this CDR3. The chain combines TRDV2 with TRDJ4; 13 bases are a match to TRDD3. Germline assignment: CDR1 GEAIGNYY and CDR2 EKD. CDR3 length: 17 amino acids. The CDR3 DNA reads TGTGCCTGTGACCCCCTTACTGGGGGATACGCGTCGAGACCCCTGATCTTC. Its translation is CACDPLTGGYASRPLIF.

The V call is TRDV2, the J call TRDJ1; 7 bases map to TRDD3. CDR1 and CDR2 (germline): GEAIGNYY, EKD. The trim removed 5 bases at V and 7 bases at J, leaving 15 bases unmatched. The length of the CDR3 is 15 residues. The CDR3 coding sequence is TGTGCCTGTGGCTACCTACGTGGGGGGATGAGTAAACTCATCTTT. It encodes CACGYLRGGMSKLIF.

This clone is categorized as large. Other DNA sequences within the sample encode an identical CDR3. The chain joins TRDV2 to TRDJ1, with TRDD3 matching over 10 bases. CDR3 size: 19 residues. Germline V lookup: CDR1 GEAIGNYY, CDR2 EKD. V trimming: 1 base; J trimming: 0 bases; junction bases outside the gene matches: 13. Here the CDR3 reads CACDTVTGGSPLYTDKLIF. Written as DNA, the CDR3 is TGTGCCTGTGACACGGTTACTGGGGGATCCCCCCTGTACACCGATAAACTCATCTTT.

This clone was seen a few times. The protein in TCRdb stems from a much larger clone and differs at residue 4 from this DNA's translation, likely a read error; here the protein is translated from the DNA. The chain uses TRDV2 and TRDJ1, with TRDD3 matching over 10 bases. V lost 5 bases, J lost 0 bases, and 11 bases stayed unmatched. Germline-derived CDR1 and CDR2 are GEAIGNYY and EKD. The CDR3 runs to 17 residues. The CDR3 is CACGTLGTGGYTDKLIF. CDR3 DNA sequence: TGTGCCTGTGGCACTCTCGGAACTGGGGGATACACCGATAAACTCATCTTT.

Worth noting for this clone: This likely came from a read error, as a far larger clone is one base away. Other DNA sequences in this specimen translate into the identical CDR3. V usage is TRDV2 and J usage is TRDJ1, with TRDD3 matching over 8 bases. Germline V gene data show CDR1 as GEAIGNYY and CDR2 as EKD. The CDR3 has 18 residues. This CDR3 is CACEALGDPDKYTDKLIF. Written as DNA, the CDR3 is TGCGCCTGTGAGGCTCTGGGGGACCCAGATAAGTACACCGATAAACTCATCTTT.

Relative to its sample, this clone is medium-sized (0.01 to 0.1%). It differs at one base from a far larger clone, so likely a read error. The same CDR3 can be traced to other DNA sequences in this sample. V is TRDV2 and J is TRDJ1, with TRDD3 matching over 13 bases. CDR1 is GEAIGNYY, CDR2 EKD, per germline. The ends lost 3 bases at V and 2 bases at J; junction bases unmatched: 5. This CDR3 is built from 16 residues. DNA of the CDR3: TGTGCCTGTGACGCGTTACTGGGGGATACGACCGATAAACTCATCTTT. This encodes CACDALLGDTTDKLIF.

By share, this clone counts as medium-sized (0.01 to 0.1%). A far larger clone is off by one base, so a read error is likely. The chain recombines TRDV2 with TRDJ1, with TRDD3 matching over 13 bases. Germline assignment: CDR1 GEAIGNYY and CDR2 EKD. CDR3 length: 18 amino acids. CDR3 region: CACDSLQTGGYAPDKPIF. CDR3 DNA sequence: TGTGCCTGTGATAGCCTTCAAACTGGGGGATACGCTCCCGATAAACCCATCTTT.